This TCR beta chain was obtained from a study of cytomegalovirus exposure and HLA in healthy donors. Study-wide context: An earlier analysis identified fewer than 130 million unique TCR beta sequences in about 170 million T cells.

Regarding the study as a whole: In most subjects, TCR beta sequences reportedly gave accurate predictions of HLA-A and HLA-B alleles. The study had only CMV serostatus as immune exposure information. Altogether, 150 to 200 TCR beta chains were recorded as cytomegalovirus-associated.

Vbeta (60) and Jbeta (13) primers were used in the PCR. Assay: immunoSEQ multiplex PCR; the TCRdb copy retains only in-frame clones and omits some. The repertoire holds 95,000 to 150,000 clones, with more than 65% as singletons. This clone was counted ten times or more. The antigen is undetermined. Losses at the gene ends were 2 bases for V and 2 bases for J; bases not matched to a gene: 7. The CDR3 is made up of 15 amino acids. Germline V gives CDR1 SGHDT, CDR2 YYEEEE. The chain is built from TRBV5-6 and TRBJ2-7; TRBD1 agrees at 7 bases. This TCR came from a woman in her thirties or forties in good health and CMV-seropositive. Sequencing used PBMCs. CDR3 amino acids: CASSLVWDSAYEQYF. The CDR3 coding sequence is TGTGCCAGCAGCTTAGTTTGGGACAGTGCCTACGAGCAGTACTTC.